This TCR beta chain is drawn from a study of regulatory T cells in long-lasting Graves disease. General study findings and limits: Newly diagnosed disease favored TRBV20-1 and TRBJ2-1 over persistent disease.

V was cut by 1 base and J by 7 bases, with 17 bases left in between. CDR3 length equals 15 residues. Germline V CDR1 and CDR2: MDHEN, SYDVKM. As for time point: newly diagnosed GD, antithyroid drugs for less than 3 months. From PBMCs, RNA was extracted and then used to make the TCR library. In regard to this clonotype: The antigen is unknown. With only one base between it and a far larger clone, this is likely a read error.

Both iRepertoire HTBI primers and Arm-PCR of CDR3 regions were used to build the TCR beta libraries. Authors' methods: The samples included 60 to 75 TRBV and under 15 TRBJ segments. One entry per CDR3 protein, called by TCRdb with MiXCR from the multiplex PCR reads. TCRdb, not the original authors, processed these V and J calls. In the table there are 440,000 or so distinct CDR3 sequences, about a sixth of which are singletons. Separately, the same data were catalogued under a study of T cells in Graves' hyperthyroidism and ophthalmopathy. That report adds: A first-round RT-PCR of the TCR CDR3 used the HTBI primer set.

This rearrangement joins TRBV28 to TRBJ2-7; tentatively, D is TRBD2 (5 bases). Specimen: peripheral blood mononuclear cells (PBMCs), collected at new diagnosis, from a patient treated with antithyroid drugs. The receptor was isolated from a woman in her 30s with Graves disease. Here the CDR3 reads CASSLSGNRYNEQYF. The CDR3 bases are TGTGCCAGCAGTTTATCCGGGAACCGCTACAATGAGCAGTACTTC.